Following are 15 T cell receptor beta chains from one sample sequenced in a study of OX40 agonist ivuxolimab in advanced cancers. Clones were read by immunoSEQ multiplex PCR, and TCRdb kept only the in-frame ones, dropping some. The data contain 66,000 or so clones, about nine tenths of them singletons. Specimen: CD4+ or CD8+ T cells sorted from blood, collected in a trial of the OX40 agonist ivuxolimab. Source of these receptors: an adult with an advanced solid tumor such as melanoma, head and neck, liver or kidney cancer.

This clone has more than one count but fewer than ten. CDR3 coding DNA: TGTGCCAGCAGTGACACCCCCGGGACAGGGGGGAAGACCCAGTACTTC. This sequence encodes CASSDTPGTGGKTQYF. V usage is TRBV2 and J usage is TRBJ2-5, with 11 bases that match TRBD1. Per germline, CDR1 SNHLY and CDR2 FYNNEI. After removal of 3 bases from V and 6 bases from J, the junction contained 9 bases not matched to a gene. The CDR3 covers 16 residues.

The genes are TRBV5-1 and TRBJ1-5; 7 bases are shared with TRBD1. The CDR3 spans 15 residues. V dropped 4 bases and J dropped 4; count of bases not matched to a gene: 8. Germline CDR1 SGHRS, CDR2 YFSETQ. The CDR3 DNA reads TGCGCCAGCAGCCGTACGGGACAGATAAATCAGCCCCAGCATTTT. The encoded protein is CASSRTGQINQPQHF.

In DNA form, the CDR3 reads TGTGCCAGCAGCCAAGAAGCGGTGACTGAAGCTTTCTTT. This sequence encodes CASSQEAVTEAFF. This chain connects TRBV14 to TRBJ1-1, with D hard to call. The CDR3 sequence is 13 residues long. Germline CDR1 and CDR2: SGHDN and FVKESK. The V end was cut by 0 bases, the J end by 5 bases, with 7 bases between.

The rearrangement uses TRBV7-9 and TRBJ2-7, with D perhaps TRBD1 (6 bases). Germline lookup yields CDR1 SEHNR and CDR2 FQNEAQ (reference sequence). This CDR3 has 13 residues. The ends were cut back, 4 bases at V and 4 bases at J, with 11 bases in the middle. The DNA of the CDR3 is TGTGCCAGCAGCTCAAGGGGGAATTACGAGCAGTACTTC. It is translated as CASSSRGNYEQYF.

J is TRBJ1-5 and V is TRBV6-5; unclear D gene. V was trimmed by 8 bases and J by 2 bases, leaving 10 bases between them. The CDR3 is 13 amino acids. CDR1 is MNHEY, CDR2 SVGAGI, per germline. The chain's CDR3 is CASGRTRNQPQHF. CDR3 coding DNA: TGTGCCAGCGGGAGGACGCGCAATCAGCCCCAGCATTTT.

This clone appeared once. The chain couples TRBV6-5 to TRBJ1-3, with D hard to call. V was shortened by 2 bases and J by 0 bases, with 8 bases between the two germline ends. The CDR3 is 15 residues long. Germline V gives CDR1 MNHEY, CDR2 SVGAGI. The CDR3: CASSYGRNSGNTIYF. The CDR3 DNA sequence: TGTGCCAGCAGTTACGGCAGGAACTCTGGAAACACCATATATTTT.

V is TRBV9 and J is TRBJ2-3; no clear D. This CDR3 comprises 11 residues. V was clipped by 3 bases and J by 3 bases, with 2 bases between them. Germline V gene lookup returns CDR1 SGDLS and CDR2 YYNGEE. The CDR3 region has the DNA TGTGCCAGCAGCGCGACAGATACGCAGTATTTT. Amino acid sequence: CASSATDTQYF.

The chain carries TRBV19 and TRBJ1-2; TRBD1 matches at 7 bases. The germline V gene has CDR1 LNHDA and CDR2 SQIVND (reference sequence). The V segment lost 5 bases and the J segment 8 bases; nucleotides outside the gene matches: 8. The CDR3 length is 13 residues. The CDR3, as DNA: TGTGCCAGTAGTGCAGGGACAGTTGCCGGCTACACCTTC. It yields the protein CASSAGTVAGYTF.

The J gene is TRBJ2-1, the V gene TRBV9; D is uncertain. V lost 0 bases to trimming and J lost 3 bases, with 10 bases between them. Germline CDR1 SGDLS, CDR2 YYNGEE. This CDR3 has 15 residues. CDR3 DNA: TGTGCCAGCAGCGTAGTTCCTCAAGTCTACAATGAGCAGTTCTTC. Its protein is CASSVVPQVYNEQFF. The full variable domain, rest sourced from reference TRBV9 and TRBJ2-1, is DSGVTQTPKHLITATGQRVTLRCSPRSGDLSVYWYQQSLDQGLQFLIQYYNGEERAKGNILERFSAQQFPDLHSELNLSSLELGDSALYFCASSVVPQVYNEQFFGPGTRLTVL.

The chain links TRBV19 to TRBJ2-7; possibly TRBD2 for D (7 bases). The V gene's germline CDR1 is LNHDA and CDR2 SQIVND (reference sequence). V was pared by 3 bases and J by 4 bases, with 16 bases between. The CDR3 is 15 residues long. In DNA, the CDR3 is TGTGCCAGTAGTATCTGGGGGGGGCTGATGTACGAGCAGTACTTC. Protein sequence: CASSIWGGLMYEQYF.

A few counts support this clone. This chain links TRBV14 with TRBJ1-2; D is unclear. V was cut by 7 bases and J by 0 bases, with 9 bases left in between. This CDR3 is 13 amino acids long. From germline, CDR1 is SGHDN and CDR2 FVKESK. CDR3 DNA: TGTGCCAGCACCCGGGTTGCTAACTATGGCTACACCTTC. Protein: CASTRVANYGYTF.

Written as DNA, the CDR3 is TGTGCCAGCAGTTCTCCCCCGGGACAGGGGGCCCAGCCCCAGCATTTT. This translates into CASSSPPGQGAQPQHF. The chain uses TRBV2 and TRBJ1-5, with 12 positions matching TRBD1. This CDR3 is built from 16 residues. The germline V gene encodes CDR1 SNHLY and CDR2 FYNNEI. V was pared by 5 bases and J by 7 bases, with 9 bases of the junction left unmatched.

The gene calls are TRBV7-2 and TRBJ1-2, with no clear D. The CDR3 is 12 residues long. V shed 0 bases and J shed 8 bases, with 7 bases lying between them. CDR1 and CDR2 (germline): SGHTA, FQGNSA. CDR3 protein: CASSLAGGGYTF. In nucleotides, the CDR3 is TGTGCCAGCAGCTTAGCGGGTGGGGGCTACACCTTC.

The chain carries TRBV6-5 and TRBJ2-5; TRBD2 matches 9 bases. Germline lookup yields CDR1 MNHEY and CDR2 SVGAGI. The CDR3 is 15 amino acids. J gave up 1 base and V 2 bases, and 2 bases lay outside the gene matches. CDR3 sequence (DNA): TGTGCCAGCAGTTACGGCGGGAGGGCCCAAGAGACCCAGTACTTC. Protein sequence: CASSYGGRAQETQYF.

This chain connects TRBV7-2 to TRBJ2-7; 7 bases align to TRBD2. This CDR3 has 16 residues. With 0 bases clipped from V and 5 bases from J, the junction kept 10 bases outside the gene matches. Germline V gene sequence: CDR1 SGHTA, CDR2 FQGNSA. The CDR3 region is CASSLASGEGRNEQYF. Written as DNA, the CDR3 is TGTGCCAGCAGCTTAGCTTCGGGGGAGGGCCGGAACGAGCAGTACTTC. Drawing the rest from reference TRBV7-2 and TRBJ2-7, the complete variable domain is GAGVSQSPSNKVTEKGKDVELRCDPISGHTALYWYRQSLGQGLEFLIYFQGNSAPDKSGLPSDRFSAERTGGSVSTLTIQRTQQEDSAVYLCASSLASGEGRNEQYFGPGTRLTVT.